This TCR beta chain was captured in a study of graft-versus-host responses after intestinal transplantation. The wider study: Anti-thymocyte globulin induction preceded about 3 years of tacrolimus and steroid maintenance in all recipients.

Germline V gene data show CDR1 as MNHNS and CDR2 as SASEGT. With 2 bases removed from V and 1 base from J, the gap between germline ends came to 14 bases. This CDR3 is built from 16 residues. In the case of this clone: Its specificity is not known.

Sequencing was performed with immunoSEQ multiplex PCR; in TCRdb, only in-frame clones are kept and a portion is missing. The table has more than 90,000 clones, 85% to 95% seen once. The input for sequencing was unstimulated CD8+ T cells sorted from spleen or lymph node cells, taken before intestinal transplant. The chain joins TRBV6-1 to TRBJ2-5; perhaps TRBD1 as D (6 bases). The TCR originated in a human donor who received an intestinal transplant. For the CDR3, the DNA is TGTGCCAGCAGTGAACAGGGACAAACGAGCCAAGAGACCCAGTACTTC. Translation gives CASSEQGQTSQETQYF.